This T cell receptor (beta chain) was sequenced for a study of blood T cell repertoires in COVID-19. Overall study: COVID-19 samples collected from the United States, Italy and Spain covered acute and convalescent phases. Nucleic acid was either cDNA or gDNA, and it came from T cells, B-cell-depleted T cells, or PBMCs.

The data were produced by immunoSEQ multiplex PCR, yet TCRdb's version contains in-frame clones alone and is incomplete. Of under 150,000 clones listed, roughly 84% are singletons. The length of the CDR3 is 14 residues. V was shortened by 2 bases and J by 11 bases, with 16 bases between the two germline ends. Germline V gene data show CDR1 as SNHLY and CDR2 as FYNNEI. The sample comprised peripheral blood. The TCR originated in a woman between 55 and 75 years old with acute or convalescent COVID-19. V usage is TRBV2 and J usage is TRBJ2-1, with D possibly matching TRBD1 (6 bases). The CDR3 nucleotides are TGTGCCAGCAGTGAATCGGGTTTGGGGGCGCAGCAGTTCTTC. Translated, it gives CASSESGLGAQQFF.